The 21 T cell receptor beta chains in this list originate from one sample, sequenced in a study of blood T cell repertoires in COVID-19. Repertoires were generated with immunoSEQ multiplex PCR, while TCRdb's copy carries only in-frame clones and drops some. The sample shows approximately 410,000 clones, approximately 90% of them seen only once. Specimen: peripheral blood. The receptors stem from a woman in her 30s with active or convalescent COVID-19.

CDR3 DNA: TGTGCCAGCAGGGTTACAGGGGACTATGGCTACACCTTC. It specifies CASRVTGDYGYTF. The chain is built from TRBV6-5 and TRBJ1-2, with 7 positions matching TRBD1. V was clipped by 6 bases and J by 3 bases; unmatched bases: 4. Germline CDR1 and CDR2: MNHEY and SVGAGI. The CDR3 is 13 amino acids.

Regarding this clone: The sample carries other DNA sequences with the same CDR3. The J gene is TRBJ1-2, the V gene TRBV6-1, with D unresolved. The CDR3 loop spans 12 amino acids. Germline V gene lookup returns CDR1 MNHNS and CDR2 SASEGT. The germline V and J ends were trimmed by 2 bases and 5 bases, with 6 bases remaining between them. The chain's CDR3 is CASSESRYGYTF. Written as DNA, the CDR3 is TGTGCCAGCAGTGAAAGTAGATATGGCTACACCTTC.

The chain couples TRBV10-3 to TRBJ2-5, with TRBD2 matching 8 bases. Germline CDR1 reads ENHRY; CDR2 reads SYGVKD. V dropped 3 bases and J dropped 2; count of bases not matched to a gene: 8. CDR3 length: 16 residues. CDR3 sequence reads: CAISEGTSGLQETQYF. The CDR3 coding sequence is TGTGCCATCAGTGAAGGAACTAGCGGTTTGCAAGAGACCCAGTACTTC.

This chain joins TRBV27 and TRBJ1-2; 9 nucleotides line up with TRBD1. Germline-derived CDR1 and CDR2 are MNHEY and SMNVEV (reference sequence). V was pared by 2 bases and J by 8 bases, with 6 bases of the junction left unmatched. This CDR3 region has 14 residues. CDR3 in amino acids: CASSLRGTGSGYTF. DNA for the CDR3: TGTGCCAGCAGTTTACGAGGGACAGGGAGCGGCTACACCTTC.

This chain links TRBV27 with TRBJ2-1, with D maybe TRBD1 (5 bases). Trimming cost V 5 bases and J 0 bases, with 20 bases left between them. This CDR3 is 18 amino acids long. Germline V gene sequence: CDR1 MNHEY, CDR2 SMNVEV (reference sequence). DNA of the CDR3: TGTGCCAGCAGTCTTAGCCTGACTGACAGTTCCTCCTACAATGAGCAGTTCTTC. Its protein is CASSLSLTDSSSYNEQFF.

This chain connects TRBV6-4 to TRBJ1-1; perhaps TRBD1 as D (6 bases). Germline lookup yields CDR1 MRHNA and CDR2 SNTAGT. V was cut by 0 bases and J by 3 bases, with 14 bases left in between. The CDR3 sequence is 16 residues long. CDR3 in amino acids: CASSDSMGAGDTEAFF. The DNA for the CDR3 is TGTGCCAGCAGTGACTCCATGGGGGCGGGGGACACTGAAGCTTTCTTT.

The chain carries TRBV19 and TRBJ1-3, with TRBD1 identical over 10 bases. The germline CDR1 and CDR2 sequences are LNHDA and SQIVND (reference sequence). The V segment lost 5 bases and the J segment 5 bases; nucleotides outside the gene matches: 12. This CDR3 is 17 amino acids long. The CDR3 DNA follows: TGTGCCAGTAGTGCTGCCTTGGGACAGGGGAGGAGAAACACCATATATTTT. Translating it yields CASSAALGQGRRNTIYF.

This chain joins TRBV19 and TRBJ2-7; tentatively, D is TRBD2 (6 bases). The germline gives CDR1 LNHDA, CDR2 SQIVND (reference sequence). The CDR3 spans 15 residues. Trimming shortened V by 1 base and J by 1 base, and 11 bases separated the two germline ends. The CDR3 DNA reads as TGTGCCAGTAGTATAGGGGGCGGGACGTCCTACGAGCAGTACTTC. Translation gives CASSIGGGTSYEQYF.

In its sample, this clone was seen once. This chain connects TRBV4-1 to TRBJ2-1; 11 bases line up with TRBD2. Unmatched junction bases numbered 9, after V lost 4 bases and J lost 7 bases. CDR3 length equals 16 residues. The germline CDR1 and CDR2 sequences are MGHRA and YSYEKL. For the CDR3, the DNA is TGCGCCAGCAGCCCCCGGCTAGCGGGGGGTGTTAATGAGCAGTTCTTC. Encoded protein: CASSPRLAGGVNEQFF.

The J gene is TRBJ2-7, the V gene TRBV27, with 9 bases fitting TRBD2. This CDR3 spans 14 amino acids. Germline trimming cut 6 bases from V and 6 bases from J; bases unmatched to any gene: 9. From germline, CDR1 is MNHEY and CDR2 SMNVEV (reference sequence). CDR3 DNA: TGTGCCAGCAGCTTAGCGGGGGAACAACCCGAGCAGTACTTC. Translating it yields CASSLAGEQPEQYF.

The chain employs TRBV19 and TRBJ1-4; 9 bases fit TRBD1. Germline CDR1 is LNHDA and CDR2 is SQIVND (reference sequence). The CDR3 contains 16 residues. V shed 4 bases, J shed 10 bases, and the junction held 13 bases outside the gene matches. This CDR3 reads CASSTPGQGSQAKLFF. CDR3 DNA: TGTGCCAGTAGTACCCCAGGACAGGGGTCCCAAGCAAAACTGTTTTTT.

Remarks on this clone: The sample carries other DNA sequences with the same CDR3. This rearrangement joins TRBV5-1 to TRBJ1-4; TRBD1 aligns across 7 bases. The CDR3 runs 13 residues. J gave up 8 bases and V 0 bases, and 1 base lay outside the gene matches. Germline CDR1 SGHRS, CDR2 YFSETQ. CDR3: CASSLGTGEKLFF. In nucleotides, the CDR3 is TGCGCCAGCAGCTTGGGGACAGGCGAAAAACTGTTTTTT.

Ten or more counts support this clone. V and J are TRBV27 and TRBJ1-5, with D perhaps TRBD1 (6 bases). The germline V and J ends were trimmed by 3 bases and 5 bases, with 17 bases remaining between them. The CDR3 extends over 16 amino acids. CDR1 is MNHEY, CDR2 SMNVEV, per germline (reference sequence). The CDR3 sequence: CASSFLPLAGDQPQHF. Written as DNA, the CDR3 is TGTGCCAGCAGTTTCCTACCCTTGGCAGGGGATCAGCCCCAGCATTTT.

The rearrangement links TRBV10-3 to TRBJ2-2; 11 positions match TRBD1. The CDR3 extends over 15 amino acids. Germline V gene data show CDR1 as ENHRY and CDR2 as SYGVKD. Germline trimming cut 7 bases from V and 8 bases from J; bases unmatched to any gene: 9. CDR3 protein: CAIKGGQGASGELFF. The CDR3 coding sequence is TGTGCCATCAAAGGAGGACAGGGGGCATCTGGGGAGCTGTTTTTT.

The chain uses TRBV18 and TRBJ1-2, with a possible D match to TRBD1 (6 bases). From germline, CDR1 is KGHSH and CDR2 LQKENI. The CDR3 contains 15 residues. Trimming took off 5 bases at V and 0 bases at J, with 13 bases between the two ends. The CDR3 loop reads CASSVDSSPNYGYTF. The CDR3 DNA follows: TGTGCCAGCTCAGTGGACAGCTCCCCTAACTATGGCTACACCTTC.

This chain uses TRBV5-4 with TRBJ1-2; 8 bases are a match to TRBD1. The CDR3 length is 16 residues. Trimming cost V 0 bases and J 2 bases; bases outside gene matches: 6. In germline, CDR1 is SGHNT, CDR2 YYREEE (reference sequence). CDR3 residues: CASSLDWTGPNYGYTF. For the CDR3, the DNA is TGTGCCAGCAGCTTGGATTGGACAGGGCCCAACTATGGCTACACCTTC.

The chain couples TRBV27 to TRBJ1-1; TRBD1 is a possible D gene (5 bases). CDR1 is MNHEY, CDR2 SMNVEV, per germline (reference sequence). The CDR3 consists of 14 residues. Trimming left V 5 bases short and J 3 bases short, with 13 bases between. This CDR3 reads CASSRERGDTEAFF. Here the CDR3 DNA reads TGTGCCAGCAGTCGAGAACGGGGGGACACTGAAGCTTTCTTT.

The chain joins TRBV7-8 to TRBJ1-3; no clear D gene. Per the germline V gene, CDR1 is SGHVS and CDR2 is FQNEAQ. Trimming took 2 bases from V and 4 from J, leaving 6 bases between them. The CDR3 sequence is 13 residues long. The CDR3 nucleotides are TGTGCCAGCAGCTTACAGTACGGAAACACCATATATTTT. Encoded protein: CASSLQYGNTIYF.

The table lists this clone with a count of one. V and J are TRBV27 and TRBJ1-6; a weak D match, TRBD1 (5 bases). V was shortened by 6 bases and J by 10 bases, with 13 bases between the two germline ends. Germline V gene lookup returns CDR1 MNHEY and CDR2 SMNVEV (reference sequence). The CDR3 has 13 amino acids. CDR3 amino acids: CASRQRGGSPLHF. The CDR3 region has the DNA TGTGCCAGCAGGCAGCGGGGCGGCTCACCCCTCCACTTT.

Comments on this clone: The sample holds other DNA sequences that translate to the same CDR3. The CDR3 protein is CASSSTGNYGYTF. The CDR3 DNA is TGTGCCAGCAGTTCGACAGGGAACTATGGCTACACCTTC. This chain joins TRBV6-5 and TRBJ1-2; TRBD1 matches at 7 bases. Germline CDR1 MNHEY, CDR2 SVGAGI. Losses at the gene ends were 4 bases for V and 2 bases for J; bases not matched to a gene: 1. The CDR3 spans 13 residues.

This chain joins TRBV7-9 and TRBJ2-5; tentatively, D is TRBD1 (6 bases). The germline V and J ends were trimmed by 5 bases and 7 bases, with 20 bases remaining between them. The CDR3 covers 15 residues. From germline, CDR1 is SEHNR and CDR2 FQNEAQ (reference sequence). CDR3 loop: CASSGQQGPTRTQYF. CDR3 DNA: TGTGCCAGCAGCGGCCAACAGGGACCCACTAGGACCCAGTACTTC.